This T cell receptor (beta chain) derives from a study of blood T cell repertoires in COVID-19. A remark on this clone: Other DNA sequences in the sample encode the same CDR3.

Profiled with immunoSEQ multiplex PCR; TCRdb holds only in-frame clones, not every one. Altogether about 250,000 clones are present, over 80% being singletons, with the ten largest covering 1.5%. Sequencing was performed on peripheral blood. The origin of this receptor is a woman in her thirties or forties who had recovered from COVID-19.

CDR3: CASSLEGTYEQYF. The DNA for the CDR3 is TGCGCCAGCAGCTTGGAGGGGACCTACGAGCAGTACTTC. This chain uses TRBV5-1 with TRBJ2-7; TRBD1 is a possible D gene (5 bases). The CDR3 contains 13 residues. The V gene lost 0 bases and the J gene lost 2 bases, with 6 bases spanning the gap. Germline CDR1 SGHRS, CDR2 YFSETQ.